The sequence of this TCR beta chain was determined in a study of technical replicates of blood from a handful of donors. Sequencing was performed with immunoSEQ multiplex PCR; in TCRdb, only in-frame clones are kept and a portion is missing. The sample shows 78,000 or so clones, 91% of them seen only once. V was cut by 4 bases and J by 0 bases, with 10 bases left in between. The CDR3 is made up of 15 amino acids. Germline V gene lookup returns CDR1 SNHLY and CDR2 FYNNEI. Sequenced: T cells isolated from PBMCs. The clonotype was recovered from a human donor in good health. Some clones in this sample may be carry-over from other donors' samples. The chain joins TRBV2 to TRBJ2-1; D is unclear. CDR3 in amino acids: CASSADMSSYNEQFF. Here the CDR3 DNA reads TGTGCCAGCAGTGCTGACATGAGCTCCTACAATGAGCAGTTCTTC.